The T cell receptor beta chain described here comes from a study of immune evolution from preneoplasia to lung adenocarcinoma. The CDR3 extends over 13 amino acids. The germline V gene has CDR1 LNHDA and CDR2 SQIVND (reference sequence). Trimming shortened V by 7 bases and J by 0 bases, and 7 bases separated the two germline ends. Broader study findings: Top clone share appeared to fall from AAH through AIS, MIA, adenocarcinoma. Normal lung had highest clonality; later lesions appeared denser, more diverse.

Some clones are missing from TCRdb's copy, which holds only in-frame ones; the method was immunoSEQ multiplex PCR. The data hold about 6,200 clones, with about 70% observed a single time. Two lung cancer pathologists independently confirmed each histologic diagnosis. As concerns this clone: Its specificity is not known.

Source material: FFPE adjacent normal lung tissue. This receptor was identified in an older donor with lung adenocarcinoma. V and J are TRBV19 and TRBJ1-3; D is unclear. CDR3 sequence (DNA): TGTGCCAGTAAAAGGACCTCTGGAAACACCATATATTTT. It codes for CASKRTSGNTIYF.